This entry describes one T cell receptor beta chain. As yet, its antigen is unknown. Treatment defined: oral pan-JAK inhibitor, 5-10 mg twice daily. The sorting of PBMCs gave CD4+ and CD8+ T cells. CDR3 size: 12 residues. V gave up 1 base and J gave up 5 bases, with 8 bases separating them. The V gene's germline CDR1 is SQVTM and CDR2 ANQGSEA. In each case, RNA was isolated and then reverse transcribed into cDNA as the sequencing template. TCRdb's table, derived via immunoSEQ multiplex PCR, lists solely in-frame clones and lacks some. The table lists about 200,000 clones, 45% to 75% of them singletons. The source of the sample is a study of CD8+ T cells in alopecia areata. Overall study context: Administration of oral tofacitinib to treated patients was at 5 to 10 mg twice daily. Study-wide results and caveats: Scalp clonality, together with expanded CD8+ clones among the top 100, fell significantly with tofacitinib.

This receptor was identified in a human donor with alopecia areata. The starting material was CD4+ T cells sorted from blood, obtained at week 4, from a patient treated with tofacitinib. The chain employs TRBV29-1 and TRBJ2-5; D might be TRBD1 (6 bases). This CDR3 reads CSVEAQGETQYF. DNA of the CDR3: TGCAGCGTTGAAGCTCAGGGGGAGACCCAGTACTTC.